This is a list of T cell receptor beta chains from one sample in a study of T-cell memory formation after mild COVID-19. Each CDR3 protein is one row after TCRdb ran MiXCR on the 5' RACE reads. Among around 150,000 distinct CDR3 sequences listed, around a tenth were seen once. Material: PBMCs or a T cell subset sorted from them (not recorded which). The receptors derive from a man aged 18-30 years who had mild COVID-19 (a few samples of this study predate the infection). Cell type and time point are not known. CDR3s include the opening cysteine and the closing phenylalanine or tryptophan. The D gene is left open where the match is weak. Clone size appears in some rows only: once, few, many, or a class for an expanded clone.

clone_size,j_call,v_call,d_call,cdr3_aa,cdr3_nt
.,TRBJ2-5,TRBV7-9,TRBD2,CASSRTRQETQYF,TGTGCCAGCAGCCGGACTAGACAAGAGACCCAGTACTTC
few,TRBJ2-3,TRBV12-5,TRBD2,CASGLFGTSANSSTDTQYF,TGTGCTAGTGGTTTGTTCGGGACTAGCGCAAACTCTAGCACAGATACGCAGTATTTT
few,TRBJ2-7,TRBV25-1,TRBD2,CASSEGLAVVYEQYF,TGTGCCAGCAGTGAGGGACTAGCCGTAGTCTACGAGCAGTACTTC
.,TRBJ2-7,TRBV6-2/TRBV6-3,.,CASSYPGGGQYF,TGTGCCAGCAGTTACCCCGGAGGCGGTCAGTACTTC
.,TRBJ2-3,TRBV5-1,.,CASSLRTGGDTQYF,TGCGCCAGCAGCTTACGGACTGGTGGGGATACGCAGTATTTT
few,TRBJ1-5,TRBV4-1,.,CASSQDVTRSAQHF,TGCGCCAGCAGCCAAGATGTTACCAGGTCGGCCCAGCATTTT
.,TRBJ2-7,TRBV7-9,TRBD2,CASSSWTSDYEQYF,TGTGCCAGCAGCTCATGGACTAGCGACTACGAGCAGTACTTC
.,TRBJ2-1,TRBV20-1,TRBD2,CSARGDYGGVPEQFF,TGCAGTGCTAGGGGGGACTATGGCGGGGTCCCTGAGCAGTTCTTC
.,TRBJ2-5,TRBV7-2,.,CASSFRGEETQYF,TGTGCCAGCAGCTTCAGGGGAGAAGAGACCCAGTACTTC
.,TRBJ2-1,TRBV7-2,.,CASSLYSQEQFF,TGTGCCAGCAGCTTATACTCGCAGGAGCAGTTCTTC
.,TRBJ1-1,TRBV7-9,TRBD1,CASSVGQVNTEAFF,TGTGCCAGCAGCGTCGGACAGGTGAACACTGAAGCTTTCTTT
many,TRBJ2-1,TRBV7-9,.,CASSPGANEQFF,TGTGCCAGCAGCCCAGGGGCCAATGAGCAGTTCTTC
many,TRBJ2-1,TRBV20-1,.,CSAGGPGEQFF,TGCAGTGCGGGGGGGCCGGGTGAGCAGTTCTTC
.,TRBJ1-3,TRBV7-2,.,CASSPIAGLTGNTIYF,TGTGCCAGCAGCCCCATCGCAGGGCTGACTGGAAACACCATATATTTT
.,TRBJ2-5,TRBV15,.,CATSNQETQYF,TGTGCCACCAGCAATCAAGAGACCCAGTACTTC
few,TRBJ1-2,TRBV3-1,TRBD1,CASSLSLDRGYTF,TGTGCCAGCAGCCTCTCCCTGGACAGGGGCTACACCTTC
many,TRBJ1-1,TRBV12-3/TRBV12-4,.,CASRPWRGTEAFF,TGTGCCAGCAGGCCCTGGAGGGGCACTGAAGCTTTCTTT
many,TRBJ2-5,TRBV29-1,.,CSVEEGGRETQYF,TGCAGCGTTGAAGAGGGGGGCCGGGAGACCCAGTACTTC
few,TRBJ2-5,TRBV7-2,.,CASSSRSETQYF,TGTGCCAGCAGCTCACGGTCGGAGACCCAGTACTTC
few,TRBJ2-2,TRBV10-1,.,CASSESGTGELFF,TGCGCCAGCAGTGAATCTGGCACCGGGGAGCTGTTTTTT
.,TRBJ1-1,TRBV4-3,.,CASSQEFPGTSPEAFF,TGCGCCAGCAGCCAAGAATTCCCCGGGACAAGTCCTGAAGCTTTCTTT
.,TRBJ2-3,TRBV20-1,TRBD1,CSASPLTGNTDTQYF,TGCAGTGCTAGCCCCCTGACAGGGAACACAGATACGCAGTATTTT
many,TRBJ1-2,TRBV7-2,.,CASSSPYGYTF,TGTGCCAGCAGCTCCCCCTATGGCTACACCTTC
few,TRBJ2-3,TRBV20-1,TRBD1,CSARTPGQEPLDTQYF,TGCAGTGCTAGAACCCCGGGACAGGAGCCCTTAGATACGCAGTATTTT
few,TRBJ2-5,TRBV6-5,TRBD1,CASSRSTGGVQYF,TGTGCCAGCAGTCGAAGTACAGGGGGCGTCCAGTACTTC
.,TRBJ1-5,TRBV7-2,.,CASSLKGQPQHF,TGTGCCAGCAGCTTAAAGGGTCAGCCCCAGCATTTT
many,TRBJ2-5,TRBV10-3,TRBD2,CAITGGAGETQYF,TGTGCCATCACCGGGGGGGCCGGAGAGACCCAGTACTTC
few,TRBJ1-1,TRBV4-2,.,CASSQAGRNTEAFF,TGTGCCAGCAGCCAGGCTGGTCGAAACACTGAAGCTTTCTTT
many,TRBJ1-2,TRBV6-6,.,CASSYGGTAYGYTF,TGTGCCAGCAGTTATGGCGGGACGGCCTATGGCTACACCTTC
.,TRBJ2-1,TRBV20-1,TRBD2,CSARLAGGPYNEQFF,TGCAGTGCGAGGCTGGCGGGGGGCCCCTACAATGAGCAGTTCTTC
few,TRBJ2-5,TRBV12-3/TRBV12-4,.,CASRSDGETQYF,TGTGCCAGCAGATCGGACGGGGAGACCCAGTACTTC
.,TRBJ1-2,TRBV24-1,.,CATSTGWNYGYTF,TGTGCCACCAGTACAGGGTGGAACTATGGCTACACCTTC
few,TRBJ1-5,TRBV4-2,.,CASSQDSAGLIAPQHF,TGTGCCAGCAGCCAGGACAGTGCTGGGCTCATAGCGCCCCAGCATTTT
few,TRBJ2-5,TRBV10-3,TRBD1,CAISESFDREETQYF,TGTGCCATCAGTGAGTCCTTCGACAGGGAAGAGACCCAGTACTTC
.,TRBJ1-6,TRBV14,.,CASSQGRDNSPLHF,TGTGCCAGCAGCCAAGGCAGAGATAATTCACCCCTCCACTTT
.,TRBJ1-6,TRBV7-9,.,CASSLDYTSPLHF,TGTGCCAGCAGCTTAGATTACACTTCACCCCTCCACTTT
few,TRBJ2-3,TRBV30,TRBD2,CAWSSGGPDTQYF,TGTGCCTGGAGTAGCGGGGGGCCAGATACGCAGTATTTT
few,TRBJ2-1,TRBV7-3,.,CASSLTGTRSYNEQFF,TGTGCCAGCAGCTTAACGGGGACACGCTCCTACAATGAGCAGTTCTTC
.,TRBJ2-3,TRBV3-1,.,CASSQTKQNTQYF,TGTGCCAGCAGCCAAACCAAGCAAAATACGCAGTATTTT
few,TRBJ2-5,TRBV9,.,CASSVRASPETQYF,TGTGCCAGCAGCGTCCGGGCCTCCCCCGAGACCCAGTACTTC
many,TRBJ1-6,TRBV20-1,TRBD1,CSADADTGQDQPLHF,TGCAGTGCCGACGCCGACACGGGACAGGATCAACCCCTCCACTTT
.,TRBJ1-5,TRBV2,.,CASSESATGNQPQHF,TGTGCCAGCAGTGAAAGTGCGACAGGCAATCAGCCCCAGCATTTT